Below, 27 T cell receptor beta chains from the same sample are listed, as sequenced in a study of control samples from healthy donors and cancer patients. TCRdb keeps only in-frame clones here, not all; method: immunoSEQ multiplex PCR. The sample includes about 150,000 clones, roughly 90% seen only once; the top ten take roughly 5%. The sample was blood. The source of these receptors is a young man in good health.

This clone was observed a single time. The gene calls are TRBV6-4 and TRBJ1-2, with unresolved D. V was trimmed by 11 bases and J by 8 bases, leaving 9 bases between them. The CDR3 is 9 amino acids. Germline-derived CDR1 and CDR2 are MRHNA and SNTAGT. This CDR3 is CAVVLGYTF. The CDR3 region has the DNA TGTGCCGTTGTGCTGGGCTACACCTTC.

The chain recombines TRBV6-1 with TRBJ1-6; D gene uncertain. The CDR3 is 16 residues long. Trimming took 0 bases from V and 8 from J, leaving 14 bases between them. The germline V gene has CDR1 MNHNS and CDR2 SASEGT. For the CDR3, the DNA is TGTGCCAGCAGTGAAGCCCCTCCGGGCGGGGATTCACCCCTCCACTTT. Its translation: CASSEAPPGGDSPLHF.

The V and J genes are TRBV25-1 and TRBJ1-3; 8 positions agree with TRBD1. The CDR3 totals 16 residues. The V and J ends lost 1 base and 0 bases, in that order; junction bases with no gene match: 2. Germline values: CDR1 MGHDK, CDR2 SYGVNS. CDR3 nucleotide sequence: TGTGCCAGCAGTGAATCCACAGGGGGCTCTGGAAACACCATATATTTT. Translation: CASSESTGGSGNTIYF.

The V and J genes are TRBV2 and TRBJ1-5; D not resolved. The germline V gene encodes CDR1 SNHLY and CDR2 FYNNEI. The V and J ends lost 1 base and 2 bases respectively, with 3 bases between them. The CDR3 is 13 amino acids. The CDR3 region is CASSEVGNQPQHF. The CDR3 DNA reads TGTGCCAGCAGTGAAGTTGGCAATCAGCCCCAGCATTTT.

This chain uses TRBV5-1 with TRBJ2-1; 9 bases map to TRBD1. Germline trimming cut 3 bases from V and 7 bases from J; bases unmatched to any gene: 8. CDR3 length equals 15 residues. Per germline, CDR1 SGHRS and CDR2 YFSETQ. The CDR3 region is CASSSQGDRVNEQFF. The CDR3 DNA reads TGCGCCAGCAGCTCACAGGGGGACAGGGTTAATGAGCAGTTCTTC.

This chain links TRBV5-1 with TRBJ1-1; TRBD1 matches 10 bases. V was pared by 3 bases and J by 8 bases, with 13 bases of the junction left unmatched. This CDR3 has 16 residues. Per germline, CDR1 SGHRS and CDR2 YFSETQ. The DNA of the CDR3 is TGCGCCAGCAGCTCCAGCGCGGGACAGGGGTATATCGAAGCTTTCTTT. Protein sequence: CASSSSAGQGYIEAFF.

The rearrangement uses TRBV9 and TRBJ1-3; no definite D call. V was shortened by 4 bases and J by 0 bases, with 11 bases between the two germline ends. The V gene's germline CDR1 is SGDLS and CDR2 YYNGEE. CDR3 size: 15 residues. The CDR3 sequence: CASSPRLVSGNTIYF. CDR3 coding DNA: TGTGCCAGCAGCCCGCGGTTGGTCTCTGGAAACACCATATATTTT.

This clone is a singleton in its sample. This chain uses TRBV2 with TRBJ1-3; D gene unclear. Germline V gives CDR1 SNHLY, CDR2 FYNNEI. V was trimmed by 6 bases and J by 6 bases, leaving 9 bases between them. This CDR3 is 12 amino acids long. CDR3 region: CASSAAENTIYF. The CDR3 coding sequence is TGTGCCAGCAGCGCGGCGGAAAACACCATATATTTT.

Of note for this clone: The sample carries other DNA sequences with the same CDR3. The chain couples TRBV5-1 to TRBJ1-2; D is undetermined. CDR3 size: 13 residues. Germline assignment: CDR1 SGHRS and CDR2 YFSETQ. Trimming removed 4 bases from V and 2 bases from J, with 9 bases in between. DNA of the CDR3: TGCGCCAGCAGCCTGGACGGAAACTATGGCTACACCTTC. This encodes CASSLDGNYGYTF.

This sequence joins TRBV9 and TRBJ1-4; TRBD1 might be the D (5 bases). Trimming removed 0 bases from V and 7 bases from J, with 22 bases in between. CDR1 is SGDLS, CDR2 YYNGEE, per germline. The CDR3 length is 18 residues. The CDR3, as DNA: TGTGCCAGCAGCGTAGCTCCTACTTCAGGGCGGTGGAGTGAAAAACTGTTTTTT. Protein sequence: CASSVAPTSGRWSEKLFF.

The rearrangement joins TRBV7-8 to TRBJ1-1, with unresolved D. The V and J ends lost 4 bases and 1 base respectively, with 7 bases between them. There are 13 residues in the CDR3. Per the germline V gene, CDR1 is SGHVS and CDR2 is FQNEAQ. CDR3 DNA sequence: TGTGCCAGCAGCTCCCGGGGGAACACTGAAGCTTTCTTT. This translates into CASSSRGNTEAFF.

The rearrangement uses TRBV28 and TRBJ2-5; 11 bases align to TRBD2. Germline lookup yields CDR1 MDHEN and CDR2 SYDVKM. The CDR3 length is 15 residues. Trimming cost V 3 bases and J 4 bases; bases outside gene matches: 4. The CDR3 region is CASSFLAGGLETQYF. The CDR3 DNA sequence: TGTGCCAGCAGTTTTTTAGCGGGAGGGCTAGAGACCCAGTACTTC.

This chain joins TRBV19 and TRBJ1-5; maybe TRBD1 (5 bases). Germline V CDR1 and CDR2: LNHDA, SQIVND (reference sequence). V was clipped by 5 bases and J by 3 bases, with 14 bases between them. The CDR3 is 15 amino acids. CDR3 nucleotides: TGTGCCAGTAGTTCGGGACTGGGACTCAATCAGCCCCAGCATTTT. Translating it yields CASSSGLGLNQPQHF.

V is TRBV13 and J is TRBJ1-6; D is possibly TRBD1 (6 bases). Germline CDR1 is PRHDT and CDR2 is FYEKMQ (reference sequence). The CDR3 contains 15 residues. Trimming shortened V by 0 bases and J by 9 bases, and 12 bases separated the two germline ends. In nucleotides, the CDR3 is TGTGCCAGCAGCTTAGGGCTAAGGGGGTTTTCACCCCTCCACTTT. Translation: CASSLGLRGFSPLHF.

V gene TRBV5-1 combines with J gene TRBJ2-1; possible D gene TRBD2, 7 bases. CDR1 is SGHRS and CDR2 is YFSETQ in the germline V gene. V was cut by 7 bases and J by 7 bases, with 21 bases left in between. The CDR3 contains 15 residues. The CDR3: CASGGASGVGNEQFF. In DNA, the CDR3 is TGCGCCAGCGGGGGGGCATCGGGTGTCGGGAATGAGCAGTTCTTC.

This sequence joins TRBV30 and TRBJ2-7, with D tentatively TRBD2 (5 bases). Germline V CDR1 and CDR2: GTSNPN, SVGIG (reference sequence). The CDR3 has 15 residues. V lost 0 bases and J lost 5, with 17 bases in between. CDR3 region: CAWSVPRAGRDEQYF. In DNA form, the CDR3 reads TGTGCCTGGAGTGTACCGAGGGCAGGTCGGGACGAGCAGTACTTC.

This sequence joins TRBV7-2 and TRBJ2-3; TRBD2 matches 9 bases. V lost 4 bases and J lost 4; bases outside the gene matches: 3. CDR1 and CDR2 (germline): SGHTA, FQGNSA. The CDR3 covers 14 residues. The CDR3 region is CASSSGLAADTQYF. The CDR3 DNA is TGTGCCAGCAGCTCGGGACTAGCCGCAGATACGCAGTATTTT. The whole variable domain, remainder taken from reference TRBV7-2 and TRBJ2-3, is GAGVSQSPSNKVTEKGKDVELRCDPISGHTALYWYRQSLGQGLEFLIYFQGNSAPDKSGLPSDRFSAERTGGSVSTLTIQRTQQEDSAVYLCASSSGLAADTQYFGPGTRLTVL.

The chain uses TRBV11-3 and TRBJ1-4, with 7 bases aligning to TRBD1. Trimming at V came to 3 bases and at J to 7 bases, leaving 8 bases not matched to a gene. Germline V gene sequence: CDR1 SGHNT, CDR2 YENEEA. CDR3 length: 15 residues. CDR3 sequence reads: CASSFRGTEVEKLFF. CDR3 bases: TGTGCCAGCAGCTTTCGGGGGACAGAGGTTGAAAAACTGTTTTTT.

This clone was observed a single time. The chain carries TRBV6-5 and TRBJ2-7; D unclear. CDR3 length: 15 amino acids. Trimming removed 4 bases at V and 3 bases at J, with 16 bases between. CDR1 MNHEY and CDR2 SVGAGI come from the germline V gene. The CDR3 here is CASSSSGAGLYEQYF. DNA for the CDR3: TGTGCCAGCAGTTCCTCCGGAGCTGGGCTCTACGAGCAGTACTTC.

Only one count was recorded for this clone. The genes are TRBV7-3 and TRBJ2-1; the D gene could be TRBD1 or TRBD2 (6 bases each). Germline V CDR1 and CDR2: SGHTA, FQGTGA. This CDR3 region has 13 residues. V gave up 7 bases and J gave up 9 bases, with 16 bases separating them. Written as DNA, the CDR3 is TGTGCCAGCACCCTCTCCGGGGGCGGTGAGCAGTTCTTC. It codes for CASTLSGGGEQFF.

This sequence joins TRBV27 and TRBJ2-7; unclear D gene. In germline, CDR1 is MNHEY, CDR2 SMNVEV (reference sequence). Deletions cut 5 bases from V and 0 bases from J, with 8 bases between. This CDR3 has 13 amino acids. CDR3 amino acids: CASSLAISYEQYF. CDR3 sequence (DNA): TGTGCCAGCAGTCTCGCAATCTCCTACGAGCAGTACTTC.

The rearrangement joins TRBV18 to TRBJ2-3; weak D call: TRBD1 (5 bases). Germline CDR1 is KGHSH and CDR2 is LQKENI. There are 16 residues in the CDR3. V lost 0 bases and J lost 0, with 10 bases in between. The CDR3 DNA sequence: TGTGCCAGCTCACCACCTAGGGGCAGTAGCACAGATACGCAGTATTTT. Translating it yields CASSPPRGSSTDTQYF.

The chain joins TRBV3-1 (or the pseudogene TRBV3-2) to TRBJ2-1, with TRBD2 matching 9 bases. The CDR3 covers 14 residues. Germline CDR1 is LGHDT and CDR2 is YNNKEL (reference sequence). V gave up 11 bases and J gave up 0 bases; unmatched junction bases: 5. The CDR3 region has the DNA TGTGCCGCGGGGGGGCTCAGCTCCTACAATGAGCAGTTCTTC. Translation: CAAGGLSSYNEQFF.

In DNA form, the CDR3 reads TGTGCCAGCAGCCACGGGACAAGCAGTTCTGGGGCCAACGTCCTGACTTTC. It yields the protein CASSHGTSSSGANVLTF. The rearrangement links TRBV2 to TRBJ2-6, with D maybe TRBD1 (6 bases). CDR1 SNHLY and CDR2 FYNNEI come from the germline V gene. V was clipped by 6 bases and J by 1 base, with 16 bases between them. The CDR3 spans 17 residues.

The chain uses TRBV6-5 and TRBJ1-4; maybe TRBD1 (5 bases). Trimming shortened V by 8 bases and J by 3 bases, and 16 bases separated the two germline ends. The CDR3 loop spans 15 amino acids. Germline CDR1 and CDR2: MNHEY and SVGAGI. For the CDR3, the DNA is TGTGCCAGCTCGGACTTCTGGGGGGCTAATGAAAAACTGTTTTTT. It encodes CASSDFWGANEKLFF.

Here the CDR3 reads CATSRSDPSETQYF. CDR3 DNA sequence: TGTGCCACCAGCAGAAGCGACCCCTCGGAGACCCAGTACTTC. This rearrangement joins TRBV15 to TRBJ2-5; no firm D call. The CDR3 sequence is 14 residues long. Germline-derived CDR1 and CDR2 are LNHNV and YYDKDF (reference sequence). The V gene lost 2 bases and the J gene lost 5 bases, with 12 bases spanning the gap.

This clone was picked up many times. The chain links TRBV19 to TRBJ2-2; D possibly matches TRBD1 or TRBD2 (5 bases each). The germline V gene encodes CDR1 LNHDA and CDR2 SQIVND (reference sequence). The ends were cut back, 5 bases at V and 8 bases at J, with 15 bases in the middle. The CDR3 loop spans 14 amino acids. CDR3 sequence reads: CASSQPGARGELFF. CDR3 sequence (DNA): TGTGCCAGTAGTCAACCCGGGGCGCGTGGGGAGCTGTTTTTT.